One and the same sample provided the 7 T cell receptor beta chains below, sequenced in a study of brain T cells in children with intractable seizures (dated by TCRdb to the early 2020s). The library was generated by the immunoSEQ multiplex PCR assay. TCRdb's version of the immuneACCESS table is confined to in-frame rearrangements and falls short of the full clone set. An unresolved V gene accounts for under half of the shortfall where checked; the remainder is of unknown origin. The table for this sample lists around 2,500 clones; 84% of them were counted only once. The ten largest clones represent over 8.5% of the sample. The time point label for this specimen denotes: resected brain tissue, or blood drawn just prior to surgery. The surgery cases showing the highest brain T cell transcript signatures were chosen for TCR beta chain sequencing of brain tissue and, when available, of blood. The sample consisted of resected brain tissue, taken at surgery. These receptors all stem from a boy under two years old with hemimegalencephaly and intractable seizures.

This sequence joins TRBV29-1 and TRBJ1-1; 7 bases agree with TRBD1. Germline V gene data show CDR1 as SQVTM and CDR2 as ANQGSEA. V was pared by 4 bases and J by 4 bases, with 12 bases of the junction left unmatched. This CDR3 comprises 15 residues. CDR3 DNA: TGCAGCGTTGTAGTGAGGGGGCAAAGAGGCACTGAAGCTTTCTTT. Its translation is CSVVVRGQRGTEAFF.

The chain uses TRBV7-2 and TRBJ1-5, with 7 bases that match TRBD1. Germline V gene lookup returns CDR1 SGHTA and CDR2 FQGNSA. With 5 bases clipped from V and 4 bases from J, the junction kept 14 bases outside the gene matches. This CDR3 spans 17 amino acids. CDR3 nucleotides: TGTGCCAGCAGCACCGGGAGGGGCAGGACAGGTAATCAGCCCCAGCATTTT. Translating gives CASSTGRGRTGNQPQHF.

The chain carries TRBV28 and TRBJ2-7, with 7 bases fitting TRBD1. Losses at the gene ends were 6 bases for V and 2 bases for J; bases not matched to a gene: 7. From germline, CDR1 is MDHEN and CDR2 SYDVKM. The CDR3 length is 14 residues. The CDR3 protein is CASSTTGNPYEQYF. The CDR3 nucleotides are TGTGCCAGCAGCACGACAGGGAACCCCTACGAGCAGTACTTC.

The chain is built from TRBV19 and TRBJ2-2; TRBD1 aligns across 10 bases. CDR3 length: 14 amino acids. The J segment lost 8 bases and the V segment lost 6 bases, leaving 6 bases of the junction unmatched. The germline V gene encodes CDR1 LNHDA and CDR2 SQIVND (reference sequence). Written as DNA, the CDR3 is TGTGCCAGTAGCTGGACAGGGGGTAGGGGGGAGCTGTTTTTT. Residues: CASSWTGGRGELFF.

The V and J genes are TRBV27 and TRBJ2-1; D not resolved. The V and J ends lost 5 bases and 4 bases respectively, with 12 bases between them. Germline V lookup: CDR1 MNHEY, CDR2 SMNVEV (reference sequence). The length of the CDR3 is 14 residues. CDR3 coding DNA: TGTGCCAGCAGTCCCTTTCCACAGTACAATGAGCAGTTCTTC. As protein: CASSPFPQYNEQFF.

CDR3: CASSWTGADTEAFF. In DNA form, the CDR3 reads TGCGCCAGCAGCTGGACAGGGGCGGACACTGAAGCTTTCTTT. The rearrangement uses TRBV5-1 and TRBJ1-1, with 9 bases fitting TRBD1. This CDR3 has 14 residues. V gave up 3 bases and J gave up 3 bases; unmatched junction bases: 3. Germline lookup yields CDR1 SGHRS and CDR2 YFSETQ.

On this clone: This same CDR3 is encoded by further DNA sequences in the sample. The chain links TRBV28 to TRBJ2-7; 9 bases agree with TRBD1. Germline CDR1 is MDHEN and CDR2 is SYDVKM. This CDR3 spans 14 amino acids. J gave up 2 bases and V 4 bases, and 3 bases lay outside the gene matches. DNA of the CDR3: TGTGCCAGCAGTTCCGGACAGGGGACCTACGAGCAGTACTTC. Protein: CASSSGQGTYEQYF.